One and the same sample provided the 18 T cell receptor beta chains below, sequenced in a study of OX40 agonist ivuxolimab in advanced cancers. The protocol was immunoSEQ multiplex PCR, while the TCRdb copy is restricted to in-frame clones and leaves out a portion. This table has tens of thousands of clones, approximately 86% appearing once. Sequencing used CD4+ or CD8+ T cells sorted from blood, obtained in a trial of the OX40 agonist ivuxolimab. All receptors derive from an adult with an advanced solid tumor such as melanoma, head and neck, liver or kidney cancer.

The chain joins TRBV4-2 to TRBJ2-3; 13 nucleotides match TRBD2. The CDR3 loop spans 18 amino acids. Germline V lookup: CDR1 LGHNA, CDR2 YNFKEQ. V gave up 6 bases and J gave up 0 bases; unmatched junction bases: 9. This CDR3 is CASRLTSGGEGSTDTQYF. The CDR3 coding sequence is TGTGCCAGCAGACTTACTAGCGGGGGGGAGGGTAGCACAGATACGCAGTATTTT.

The chain recombines TRBV5-1 with TRBJ1-2, with D hard to call. This CDR3 is built from 14 residues. V was cut by 5 bases and J by 3 bases, with 14 bases left in between. Germline-derived CDR1 and CDR2 are SGHRS and YFSETQ. This chain's CDR3 is CASRYRTIDYGYTF. The CDR3 DNA follows: TGCGCCAGCAGATATAGAACCATCGACTATGGCTACACCTTC.

The chain uses TRBV7-2 and TRBJ2-1; D is undetermined. Trimming shortened V by 3 bases and J by 6 bases, and 12 bases separated the two germline ends. Germline CDR1 reads SGHTA; CDR2 reads FQGNSA. CDR3 length: 14 amino acids. The CDR3: CASSFSGIGNEQFF. CDR3 DNA sequence: TGTGCCAGCAGCTTTTCTGGGATCGGCAATGAGCAGTTCTTC.

The chain recombines TRBV27 with TRBJ1-2, with 7 bases that match TRBD1. This CDR3 is 12 amino acids long. Germline V gene lookup returns CDR1 MNHEY and CDR2 SMNVEV (reference sequence). The ends lost 11 bases at V and 4 bases at J; junction bases unmatched: 7. This CDR3 is CAPEDRRYGYTF. In DNA form, the CDR3 reads TGTGCCCCCGAGGACAGGCGCTATGGCTACACCTTC.

The chain couples TRBV4-2 to TRBJ2-5; TRBD2 matches 9 bases. The germline V gene encodes CDR1 LGHNA and CDR2 YNFKEQ. V shed 1 base, J shed 5 bases, and the junction held 5 bases outside the gene matches. This CDR3 is 15 amino acids long. DNA for the CDR3: TGTGCCAGCAGCCAAGGGGTAGCGGGGGCCGAGACCCAGTACTTC. Translating gives CASSQGVAGAETQYF.

The chain combines TRBV29-1 with TRBJ1-1; 7 bases match TRBD1. Germline CDR1 reads SQVTM; CDR2 reads ANQGSEA. This CDR3 comprises 13 residues. Unmatched junction bases numbered 5, after V lost 1 base and J lost 6 bases. CDR3 in amino acids: CSVEVLTGSEAFF. Written as DNA, the CDR3 is TGCAGCGTTGAAGTCCTGACAGGGTCTGAAGCTTTCTTT.

The V and J genes are TRBV5-4 and TRBJ2-1; 8 bases fit TRBD2. Germline values: CDR1 SGHNT, CDR2 YYREEE (reference sequence). CDR3 size: 15 residues. V was pared by 5 bases and J by 7 bases, with 11 bases of the junction left unmatched. The CDR3 region is CASRYGTSGMNEQFF. CDR3 DNA: TGTGCCAGCAGGTACGGGACTAGTGGAATGAATGAGCAGTTCTTC.

Comment on this clone: Distinct nucleotide sequences in the sample also encode this CDR3. The rearrangement uses TRBV5-1 and TRBJ2-3, with unresolved D. This CDR3 is built from 14 residues. The ends were cut back, 0 bases at V and 3 bases at J, with 8 bases in the middle. Germline V gene sequence: CDR1 SGHRS, CDR2 YFSETQ. CDR3 residues: CASSLGGPTDTQYF. In nucleotides, the CDR3 is TGCGCCAGCAGCTTGGGCGGACCAACAGATACGCAGTATTTT.

The V call is TRBV19, the J call TRBJ2-1; D is possibly TRBD2 (5 bases). This CDR3 contains 16 residues. Trimming took 3 bases from V and 9 from J, leaving 21 bases between them. Germline-derived CDR1 and CDR2 are LNHDA and SQIVND (reference sequence). The CDR3 sequence: CASSMALVASSVEQFF. DNA for the CDR3: TGTGCCAGTAGTATGGCCTTAGTGGCTAGCTCGGTTGAGCAGTTCTTC.

This chain joins TRBV28 and TRBJ1-2; D is unclear. The germline CDR1 and CDR2 sequences are MDHEN and SYDVKM. The ends were cut back, 3 bases at V and 4 bases at J, with 9 bases in the middle. The CDR3 has 13 residues. The CDR3, as DNA: TGTGCCAGCAGTTTGGAACAGCTCTATGGCTACACCTTC. Translating gives CASSLEQLYGYTF.

The rearrangement links TRBV28 to TRBJ2-3; TRBD1 agrees at 9 bases. Germline loops: CDR1 MDHEN, CDR2 SYDVKM. This CDR3 is 16 amino acids long. After removal of 5 bases from V and 2 bases from J, the junction contained 8 bases not matched to a gene. The CDR3 is CASSQTGTGNTDTQYF. CDR3 in DNA: TGTGCCAGCAGTCAAACCGGGACAGGGAACACAGATACGCAGTATTTT.

J is TRBJ1-1 and V is TRBV6-5, with a weak D call TRBD1 (6 bases). The ends were cut back, 6 bases at V and 3 bases at J, with 14 bases in the middle. Germline CDR1 and CDR2: MNHEY and SVGAGI. This CDR3 contains 14 residues. The CDR3 reads CASSFRDTDTEAFF. In DNA form, the CDR3 reads TGTGCCAGCAGCTTCCGGGACACGGACACTGAAGCTTTCTTT.

The chain combines TRBV29-1 with TRBJ2-6; no reliable D call. Between the trimmed V and J ends, which lost 3 bases and 1 base, there was a span of 4 bases. The CDR3 runs to 13 residues. Germline-derived CDR1 and CDR2 are SQVTM and ANQGSEA. The CDR3 spells CSVDGSGANVLTF. As DNA, the CDR3 is TGCAGCGTTGATGGTTCTGGGGCCAACGTCCTGACTTTC.

V and J are TRBV18 and TRBJ1-3; TRBD1 might be the D (6 bases). This CDR3 spans 17 amino acids. Trimming took off 3 bases at V and 0 bases at J, with 15 bases between the two ends. The germline V gene encodes CDR1 KGHSH and CDR2 LQKENI. Here the CDR3 DNA reads TGTGCCAGCTCACCCTTGACAGGACGTAACTCTGGAAACACCATATATTTT. Residues: CASSPLTGRNSGNTIYF. The variable domain in full, with the rest retrieved from reference TRBV18 and TRBJ1-3, is NAGVMQNPRHLVRRRGQEARLRCSPMKGHSHVYWYRQLPEEGLKFMVYLQKENIIDESGMPKERFSAEFPKEGPSILRIQQVVRGDSAAYFCASSPLTGRNSGNTIYFGEGSWLTVV.

The chain employs TRBV19 and TRBJ2-1; D is unresolved. The germline V gene encodes CDR1 LNHDA and CDR2 SQIVND (reference sequence). This CDR3 has 11 residues. V dropped 7 bases and J dropped 9 bases, with 10 bases sitting between them. The CDR3 loop reads CASTWKGEQFF. DNA of the CDR3: TGTGCCAGTACCTGGAAAGGTGAGCAGTTCTTC.

The chain combines TRBV6-5 with TRBJ2-4; 9 positions match TRBD1. V was pared by 6 bases and J by 10 bases, with 7 bases of the junction left unmatched. In germline, CDR1 is MNHEY, CDR2 SVGAGI. This CDR3 spans 13 amino acids. CDR3 protein: CASSFGQGKIQYF. The CDR3 DNA follows: TGTGCCAGCAGCTTTGGACAGGGGAAGATTCAGTACTTC.

This chain uses TRBV6-6 with TRBJ1-6, with a weak D call TRBD1 (6 bases). CDR1 is MNHNY, CDR2 SVGAGI, per germline (reference sequence). The CDR3 sequence is 15 residues long. Trimming took 4 bases from V and 4 from J, leaving 11 bases between them. CDR3 coding DNA: TGTGCCAGCAGTTTTGGACAGCGGTATAATTCACCCCTCCACTTT. Its protein product is CASSFGQRYNSPLHF.

The chain's CDR3 is CASSSGLPTDTQYF. In DNA, the CDR3 is TGTGCCAGCAGCTCGGGACTCCCCACAGATACGCAGTATTTT. V usage is TRBV7-3 and J usage is TRBJ2-3; D is possibly TRBD2 (6 bases). V lost 4 bases and J lost 2, with 10 bases in between. Looked up from germline, CDR1 is SGHTA and CDR2 is FQGTGA. This CDR3 has 14 residues. The entire variable domain, with the rest obtained from reference TRBV7-3 and TRBJ2-3, is as follows: GAGVSQTPSNKVTEKGKYVELRCDPISGHTALYWYRQSLGQGPEFLIYFQGTGAADDSGLPNDRFFAVRPEGSVSTLKIQRTERGDSAVYLCASSSGLPTDTQYFGPGTRLTVL.